This is a list of T cell receptor beta chains from one sample in a study of technical replicates of blood from several donors. Sequencing used immunoSEQ multiplex PCR; TCRdb keeps in-frame clones, though not all of them. In the table there are 80,000 to 95,000 clones, roughly 96% of which are singletons. Material for sequencing was T cells isolated from PBMCs. The source of these receptors is a human donor in good health. The CDR3 runs from the conserved cysteine through the conserved F or W. The order of the fields is J gene, clone size, V gene, D gene, CDR3 protein, CDR3 DNA. D genes are given only for firm matches. Some rows have no size entry. The others give once, few or many, or a class for an expanded clone.

>TRBJ1-4|.|TRBV7-9|.
CASSQGGGPEKLFF
TGTGCCAGCAGCCAAGGCGGGGGACCTGAAAAACTGTTTTTT
>TRBJ1-4|.|TRBV25-1|.
CASSDRGPNEKLFF
TGTGCCAGCAGTGATCGGGGTCCCAATGAAAAACTGTTTTTT
>TRBJ2-5|.|TRBV10-3|.
CAIESGGGETQYF
TGTGCCATCGAATCAGGGGGAGGAGAGACCCAGTACTTC
>TRBJ2-7|.|TRBV5-6|TRBD2
CASSLVGGVYEQYF
TGTGCCAGCAGCTTGGTTGGGGGGGTATACGAGCAGTACTTC
>TRBJ1-1|.|TRBV19|.
CASSIGTRGLDTEAFF
TGTGCCAGTAGTATCGGAACCAGGGGACTAGACACTGAAGCTTTCTTT
>TRBJ1-1|.|TRBV2|.
CASSEQGNTEAFF
TGTGCCAGCAGCGAACAGGGTAACACTGAAGCTTTCTTT
>TRBJ1-2|.|TRBV2|.
CASSSQDIYGYTF
TGTGCCAGCAGTTCTCAGGATATCTATGGCTACACCTTC
>TRBJ2-7|.|TRBV28|.
CASSNRAYEQYF
TGTGCCAGCAGTAACAGGGCCTACGAGCAGTACTTC
>TRBJ2-3|.|TRBV13|TRBD2
CASSGRTSGRITQYF
TGTGCCAGCAGCGGACGGACTAGCGGGAGAATTACGCAGTATTTT
>TRBJ2-5|.|TRBV7-2|.
CASSEGGRETQYF
TGTGCCAGCAGCGAGGGGGGGCGGGAGACCCAGTACTTC
>TRBJ2-1|.|TRBV27|.
CASSLFRGNEQFF
TGTGCCAGCAGCCTCTTTAGAGGCAATGAGCAGTTCTTC
>TRBJ2-1|.|TRBV9|TRBD2
CASSVRTSGSSYNEQFF
TGTGCCAGCAGCGTCAGGACTAGCGGGAGCTCCTACAATGAGCAGTTCTTC
>TRBJ2-1|.|TRBV7-6|TRBD2
CASSPGVAGPYNEQFF
TGTGCCAGCAGCCCGGGGGTAGCGGGACCCTACAATGAGCAGTTCTTC
>TRBJ1-1|once|TRBV6-1|.
CASSGGRSTEAFF
TGTGCCAGCAGTGGAGGTAGGAGCACTGAAGCTTTCTTT
>TRBJ2-3|.|TRBV5-1|TRBD2
CASSLQRTSGSADTQYF
TGCGCCAGCAGCCTGCAAAGGACTAGCGGGAGTGCAGATACGCAGTATTTT
>TRBJ2-2|.|TRBV15|.
CATSPRIQSLTNTGELFF
TGTGCCACCAGCCCGCGGATACAAAGTTTAACGAACACCGGGGAGCTGTTTTTT
>TRBJ2-7|.|TRBV15|.
CAIAAGAGGRRYF
TGTGCCATCGCTGCAGGGGCTGGGGGTCGTAGGTACTTC
>TRBJ2-3|.|TRBV2|TRBD2
CASSGREGTDTQYF
TGTGCCAGCAGTGGGCGGGAGGGCACAGATACGCAGTATTTT
>TRBJ1-5|.|TRBV6-5|.
CASSYGPNQPQHF
TGTGCCAGCAGTTACGGGCCAAATCAGCCCCAGCATTTT
>TRBJ2-7|.|TRBV2|TRBD1
CASRGGTGGYEQYF
TGTGCCAGTCGAGGCGGGACAGGGGGCTACGAGCAGTACTTC
>TRBJ1-2|.|TRBV7-9|.
CASSLGRQVEGYTF
TGTGCCAGCAGCTTAGGCCGACAGGTTGAAGGCTACACCTTC
>TRBJ1-3|.|TRBV28|TRBD1
CASSRGPRPGNTIYF
TGTGCCAGCAGTAGGGGGCCTAGGCCCGGAAACACCATATATTTT
>TRBJ1-5|.|TRBV28|.
CASSFYRDSNQPQHF
TGTGCCAGCAGTTTTTACAGGGATAGCAATCAGCCCCAGCATTTT
>TRBJ2-6|.|TRBV30|.
CAWSRGSSGANVLTF
TGTGCCTGGAGTAGAGGGTCCTCTGGGGCCAACGTCCTGACTTTC
>TRBJ1-5|.|TRBV5-8|.
CASSLRGRGDQPQHF
TGTGCCAGCAGCTTGCGGGGGAGAGGAGATCAGCCCCAGCATTTT
>TRBJ2-2|.|TRBV11-3|.
CASSLASAGELFF
TGTGCCAGCAGCTTAGCTAGCGCCGGGGAGCTGTTTTTT
>TRBJ2-3|.|TRBV27|.
CASSFRQGLDTQYF
TGTGCCAGCAGTTTTCGGCAGGGCCTAGATACGCAGTATTTT
>TRBJ2-7|.|TRBV7-3|TRBD1
CASSRTGQGIYEQYF
TGTGCCAGCAGCCGAACGGGACAGGGGATCTACGAGCAGTACTTC
>TRBJ2-7|.|TRBV5-5|TRBD1
CASSPGTGGTYEQYF
TGTGCCAGCAGCCCGGGGACAGGGGGAACCTACGAGCAGTACTTC
>TRBJ2-7|.|TRBV5-1|TRBD1
CASSSRQGADEQYF
TGCGCCAGCAGCTCGCGACAGGGGGCAGACGAGCAGTACTTC
>TRBJ2-7|.|TRBV9|TRBD2
CASSVGGLVGDGGYEQYF
TGTGCCAGCAGCGTAGGGGGACTAGTAGGGGATGGGGGGTACGAGCAGTACTTC
>TRBJ1-1|once|TRBV10-2|TRBD1
CASGDRGATEAFF
TGCGCCAGCGGAGACAGGGGAGCGACTGAAGCTTTCTTT
>TRBJ2-1|.|TRBV10-3|.
CAMGLESSYNEQFF
TGTGCCATGGGACTGGAAAGCTCCTACAATGAGCAGTTCTTC
>TRBJ2-5|.|TRBV5-1|TRBD2
CASVQGLAEETQYF
TGCGCCAGCGTACAAGGACTAGCGGAAGAGACCCAGTACTTC
>TRBJ2-7|.|TRBV5-8|TRBD2
CASVLAGSYEQYF
TGTGCCAGCGTACTAGCGGGTTCCTACGAGCAGTACTTC
>TRBJ2-3|.|TRBV5-1|.
CASSLGTPSTDTQYF
TGCGCCAGCAGCTTAGGGACACCCAGCACAGATACGCAGTATTTT
>TRBJ2-7|.|TRBV27|TRBD2
CASSRLTSGRDYEQYF
TGTGCCAGCAGTCGCTTGACTAGCGGGAGAGACTACGAGCAGTACTTC
>TRBJ2-3|.|TRBV7-2|TRBD2
CASTPPSGGTQYF
TGTGCCAGCACCCCCCCCTCGGGAGGTACGCAGTATTTT
>TRBJ1-4|.|TRBV29-1|TRBD1
CSVRDSPNEKLFF
TGCAGCGTTCGGGACAGCCCTAATGAAAAACTGTTTTTT
>TRBJ2-2|.|TRBV10-3|TRBD1
CAISSRGQGITGELFF
TGTGCCATCAGTTCTCGGGGACAGGGGATCACCGGGGAGCTGTTTTTT
>TRBJ2-7|.|TRBV4-2|.
CASSQEDFGEQYF
TGTGCCAGCAGCCAAGAGGACTTCGGCGAGCAGTACTTC
>TRBJ2-7|.|TRBV7-9|TRBD2
CASSPVAGVYEQYF
TGTGCCAGCAGCCCGGTAGCGGGAGTCTACGAGCAGTACTTC
>TRBJ2-1|.|TRBV7-3|TRBD2
CASSLASGRVDEQFF
TGTGCCAGCAGCTTAGCTAGCGGGAGGGTAGATGAGCAGTTCTTC
>TRBJ2-5|.|TRBV6-1|.
CASSLPGQQETQYF
TGTGCCAGCAGTCTACCCGGACAGCAAGAGACCCAGTACTTC
>TRBJ1-1|.|TRBV7-2|TRBD1
CASSLITGVNTEAFF
TGTGCCAGCAGCCTGATTACAGGGGTGAACACTGAAGCTTTCTTT
>TRBJ1-1|once|TRBV23-1|TRBD1
CASSHPGTGRTEAFF
TGCGCCAGCAGTCATCCCGGGACAGGGCGCACTGAAGCTTTCTTT
>TRBJ2-6|once|TRBV18|.
CASSPTETGRSGANVLTF
TGTGCCAGCTCACCAACTGAGACAGGCCGCTCTGGGGCCAACGTCCTGACTTTC
>TRBJ2-7|.|TRBV28|.
CASSLQGKQYF
TGTGCCAGCAGCTTGCAGGGGAAGCAGTACTTC
>TRBJ2-1|.|TRBV6-5|.
CASRMELGSWFF
TGTGCCAGCAGGATGGAACTAGGGTCTTGGTTCTTC
>TRBJ1-5|.|TRBV7-9|.
CASSLDGGPQHF
TGTGCCAGCAGCTTAGACGGGGGACCCCAGCATTTT